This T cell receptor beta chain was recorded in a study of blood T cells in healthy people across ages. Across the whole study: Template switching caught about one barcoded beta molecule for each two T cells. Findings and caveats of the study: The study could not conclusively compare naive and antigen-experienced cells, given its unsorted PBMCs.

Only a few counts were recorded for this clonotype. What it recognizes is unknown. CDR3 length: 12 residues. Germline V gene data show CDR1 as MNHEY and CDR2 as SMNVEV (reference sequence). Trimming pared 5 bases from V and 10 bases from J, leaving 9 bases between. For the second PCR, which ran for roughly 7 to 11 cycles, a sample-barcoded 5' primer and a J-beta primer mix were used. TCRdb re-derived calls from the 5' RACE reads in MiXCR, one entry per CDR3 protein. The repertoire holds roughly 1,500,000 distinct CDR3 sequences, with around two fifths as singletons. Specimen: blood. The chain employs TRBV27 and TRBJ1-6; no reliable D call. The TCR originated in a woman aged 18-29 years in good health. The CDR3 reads CASSGRASPLHF. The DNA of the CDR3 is TGTGCCAGCAGTGGGCGGGCCTCACCCCTCCACTTT.